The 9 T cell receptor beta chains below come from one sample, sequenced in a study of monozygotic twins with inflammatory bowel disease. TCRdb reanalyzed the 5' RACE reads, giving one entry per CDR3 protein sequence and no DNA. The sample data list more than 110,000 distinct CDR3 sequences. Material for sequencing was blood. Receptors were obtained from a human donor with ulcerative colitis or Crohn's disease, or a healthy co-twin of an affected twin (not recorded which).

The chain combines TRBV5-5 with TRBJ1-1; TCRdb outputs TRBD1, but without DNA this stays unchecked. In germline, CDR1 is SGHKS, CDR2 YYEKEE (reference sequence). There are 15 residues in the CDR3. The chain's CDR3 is CASSRRETLNTEAFF.

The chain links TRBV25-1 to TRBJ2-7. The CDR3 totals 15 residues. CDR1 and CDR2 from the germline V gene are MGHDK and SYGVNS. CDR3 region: CASTFEDRSSYEQYF.

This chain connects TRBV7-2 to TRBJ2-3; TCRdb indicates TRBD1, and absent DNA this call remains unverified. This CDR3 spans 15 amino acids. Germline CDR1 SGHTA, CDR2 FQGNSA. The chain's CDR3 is CASSLSGTPGDTQYF.

Here the CDR3 reads CASSANLGDTQYF. V is TRBV7-3 and J is TRBJ2-3. The CDR3 runs to 13 residues. Germline lookup yields CDR1 SGHTA and CDR2 FQGTGA. Together with reference TRBV7-3 and TRBJ2-3, the CDR3 gives the full variable domain: GAGVSQTPSNKVTEKGKYVELRCDPISGHTALYWYRQSLGQGPEFLIYFQGTGAADDSGLPNDRFFAVRPEGSVSTLKIQRTERGDSAVYLCASSANLGDTQYFGPGTRLTVL.

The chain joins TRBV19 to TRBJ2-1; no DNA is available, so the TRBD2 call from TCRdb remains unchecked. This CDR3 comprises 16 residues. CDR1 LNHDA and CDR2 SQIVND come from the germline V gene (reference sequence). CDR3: CASSIIGTSGSNEQFF.

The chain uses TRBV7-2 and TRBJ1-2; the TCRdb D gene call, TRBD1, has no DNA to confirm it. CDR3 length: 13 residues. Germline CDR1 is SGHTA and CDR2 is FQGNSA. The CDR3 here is CASSSVSGWGYTF.

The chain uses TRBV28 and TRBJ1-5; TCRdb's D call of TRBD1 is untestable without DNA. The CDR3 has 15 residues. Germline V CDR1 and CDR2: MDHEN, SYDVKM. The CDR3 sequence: CASSRQGYSNQPQHF. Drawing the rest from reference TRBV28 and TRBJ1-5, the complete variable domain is DVKVTQSSRYLVKRTGEKVFLECVQDMDHENMFWYRQDPGLGLRLIYFSYDVKMKEKGDIPEGYSVSREKKERFSLILESASTNQTSMYLCASSRQGYSNQPQHFGDGTRLSIL.

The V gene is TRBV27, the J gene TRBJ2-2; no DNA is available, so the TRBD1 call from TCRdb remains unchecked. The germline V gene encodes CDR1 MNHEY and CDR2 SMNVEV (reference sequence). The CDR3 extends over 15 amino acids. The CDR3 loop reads CASTTGQGRAGELFF.

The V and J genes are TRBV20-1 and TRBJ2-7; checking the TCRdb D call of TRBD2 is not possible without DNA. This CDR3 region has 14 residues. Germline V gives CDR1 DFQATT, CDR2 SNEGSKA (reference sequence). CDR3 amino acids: CSARDQSGLYEQYF.